This T cell receptor beta chain was recovered during a study of blood T cell repertoires in COVID-19. Clinical history as reported by participants underpinned cohort assignment. Sequencing used immunoSEQ multiplex PCR; TCRdb keeps in-frame clones, though not all of them. The repertoire includes 250,000 to 300,000 clones, approximately 85% of them detected once, and around 2% sits in the top ten. The sample consisted of PBMCs or T cells enriched from blood (not recorded which). The receptor comes from a woman in her 50s who had recovered from COVID-19.

The CDR3: CASAGTEYGYTF. CDR3 DNA: TGTGCCAGTGCCGGGACAGAATATGGCTACACCTTC. The V gene is TRBV19, the J gene TRBJ1-2; 7 nucleotides match TRBD1. CDR1 is LNHDA, CDR2 SQIVND, per germline (reference sequence). Trimming removed 8 bases from V and 5 bases from J; junction bases left unmatched: 5. The CDR3 is 12 amino acids.